This is a list of T cell receptor beta chains from one sample in a study of T cell repertoires in cytomegalovirus infection. The antigens for these receptors are not known. TCRdb re-derived calls from the reads in MiXCR, one entry per CDR3 protein. The top ten clones hold around 20% of a sample with about 270,000 distinct CDR3 sequences, under 25% of them seen once. The specimen was cultured PBMCs, collected from culture after CMV antigen stimulation. These receptors all stem from a human donor in good health (CMV status not recorded). Some clones in this sample may be carry-over from other donors' samples. The CDR3 runs from the conserved cysteine through the conserved F or W. The D gene is left open where the match is weak. Some rows mark clone size as missing; the rest say once, few, many or name a class of expanded clone.

v_gene	d_gene	j_gene	abundance	CDR3aa	CDR3nt
TRBV6-2/TRBV6-3	-	TRBJ2-4	many	CASRSTGAKNIQYF	TGTGCCAGCAGGTCCACAGGGGCCAAAAACATTCAGTACTTC
TRBV4-2	-	TRBJ1-6	-	CASSHEAKGSPLHF	TGTGCCAGTTCTCATGAGGCCAAGGGATCACCCCTCCACTTT
TRBV10-3	-	TRBJ1-5	many	CAISDQGEAAQHF	TGTGCCATCAGTGACCAAGGTGAGGCAGCCCAGCATTTT
TRBV19	TRBD1	TRBJ2-3	-	CASSRDRQTDTQYF	TGTGCCAGTAGTCGGGACAGGCAAACAGATACGCAGTATTTT
TRBV9	TRBD1	TRBJ1-5	-	CASSADHRGGQPQHF	TGTGCCAGCAGCGCGGATCACAGGGGTGGCCAGCCCCAGCATTTT
TRBV7-9	-	TRBJ1-1	few	CASSLAGGTTEAFF	TGTGCCAGCAGCTTAGCGGGGGGAACCACTGAAGCTTTCTTT
TRBV5-5	-	TRBJ1-1	few	CASTMEGARTEAFF	TGTGCCAGCACCATGGAAGGGGCTAGGACTGAAGCTTTCTTT
TRBV5-1	TRBD2	TRBJ2-2	-	CASSWGGDANTGELFF	TGCGCCAGCAGCTGGGGGGGGGATGCGAACACCGGGGAGCTGTTTTTT
TRBV7-2	-	TRBJ2-1	many	CASSRAGSTNEQFF	TGTGCCAGCAGCCGAGCTGGGAGCACGAATGAGCAGTTCTTC
TRBV7-9	-	TRBJ2-1	many	CASSLKQGGRNNEQFF	TGTGCCAGCAGCTTAAAGCAGGGGGGCAGAAACAATGAGCAGTTCTTC
TRBV7-6	TRBD1	TRBJ2-5	-	CASSPPDGTADQETQYF	TGTGCCAGCAGCCCCCCCGACGGGACAGCAGACCAAGAGACCCAGTACTTC
TRBV5-1	-	TRBJ1-1	-	CASSLRGEGTEAFF	TGCGCCAGCAGCTTAAGGGGGGAGGGCACTGAAGCTTTCTTT
TRBV4-1	TRBD2	TRBJ2-6	once	CASNQPIGGRAIGANVLTF	TGCGCCAGCAACCAACCCATAGGCGGGAGGGCGATAGGGGCCAACGTCCTGACTTTC
TRBV7-8	-	TRBJ1-5	many	CASSLIGQPNQPQHF	TGTGCCAGCAGCTTAATAGGCCAGCCTAATCAGCCCCAGCATTTT
TRBV5-1	TRBD1	TRBJ1-1	-	CASIGQGLNAEAFF	TGCGCCAGCATCGGACAGGGGTTGAACGCTGAAGCTTTCTTT
TRBV27	-	TRBJ2-7	-	CASSGRTGLSYEQYF	TGTGCCAGCAGCGGGAGGACAGGGTTGAGCTACGAGCAGTACTTC
TRBV7-2	TRBD2	TRBJ2-1	few	CASSPGTSGRTSSYNEQFF	TGTGCCAGCAGCCCCGGGACTAGCGGGAGGACGAGCTCCTACAATGAGCAGTTCTTC